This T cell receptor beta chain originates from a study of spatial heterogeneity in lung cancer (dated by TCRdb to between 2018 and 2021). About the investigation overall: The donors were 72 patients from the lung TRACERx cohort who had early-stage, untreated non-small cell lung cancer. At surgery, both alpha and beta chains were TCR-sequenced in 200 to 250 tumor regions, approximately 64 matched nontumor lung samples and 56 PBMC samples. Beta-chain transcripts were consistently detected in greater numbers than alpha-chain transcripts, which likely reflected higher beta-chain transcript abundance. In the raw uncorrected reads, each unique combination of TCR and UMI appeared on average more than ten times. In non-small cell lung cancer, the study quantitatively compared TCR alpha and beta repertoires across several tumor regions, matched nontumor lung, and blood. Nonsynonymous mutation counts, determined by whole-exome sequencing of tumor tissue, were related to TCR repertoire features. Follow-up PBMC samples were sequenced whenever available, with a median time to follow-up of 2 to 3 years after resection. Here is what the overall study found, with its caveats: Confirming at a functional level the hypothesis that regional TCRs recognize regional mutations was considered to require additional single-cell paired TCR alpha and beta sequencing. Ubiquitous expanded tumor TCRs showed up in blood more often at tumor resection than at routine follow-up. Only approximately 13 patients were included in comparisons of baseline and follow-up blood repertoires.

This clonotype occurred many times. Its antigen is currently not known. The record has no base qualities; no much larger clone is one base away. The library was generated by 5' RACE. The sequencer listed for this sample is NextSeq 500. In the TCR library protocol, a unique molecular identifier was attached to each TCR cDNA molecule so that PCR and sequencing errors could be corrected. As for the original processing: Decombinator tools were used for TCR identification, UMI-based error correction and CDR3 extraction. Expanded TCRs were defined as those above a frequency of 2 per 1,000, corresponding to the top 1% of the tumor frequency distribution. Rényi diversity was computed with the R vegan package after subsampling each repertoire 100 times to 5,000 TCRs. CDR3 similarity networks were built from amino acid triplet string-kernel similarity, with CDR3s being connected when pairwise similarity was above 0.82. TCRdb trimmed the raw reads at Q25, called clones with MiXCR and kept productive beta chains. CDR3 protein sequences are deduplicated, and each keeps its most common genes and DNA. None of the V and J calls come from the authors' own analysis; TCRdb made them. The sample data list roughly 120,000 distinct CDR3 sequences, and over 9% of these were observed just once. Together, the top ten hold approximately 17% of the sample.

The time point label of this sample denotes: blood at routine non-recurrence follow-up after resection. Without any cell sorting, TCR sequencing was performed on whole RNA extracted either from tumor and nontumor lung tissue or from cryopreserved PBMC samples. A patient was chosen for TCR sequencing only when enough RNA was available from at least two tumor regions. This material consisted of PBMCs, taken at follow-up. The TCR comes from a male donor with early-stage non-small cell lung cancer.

The CDR3 in this case is CASSLADRGEQFF. Read as DNA, the sequence is TGCGCCAGCAGCTTGGCCGATAGGGGTGAGCAGTTCTTC. The chain employs TRBV5-1 and TRBJ2-1; the D gene is perhaps TRBD1, from 5 matching bases. The CDR3, cysteine through phenylalanine, is 13 amino acids long. The sequence is cut down to CDR3 DNA, 39 bases in frame from base 1. The germline V gene encodes CDR1 SGHRS and CDR2 YFSETQ. Between the V and J ends, shortened by 0 bases and 9 bases respectively, the junction contains 10 bases.